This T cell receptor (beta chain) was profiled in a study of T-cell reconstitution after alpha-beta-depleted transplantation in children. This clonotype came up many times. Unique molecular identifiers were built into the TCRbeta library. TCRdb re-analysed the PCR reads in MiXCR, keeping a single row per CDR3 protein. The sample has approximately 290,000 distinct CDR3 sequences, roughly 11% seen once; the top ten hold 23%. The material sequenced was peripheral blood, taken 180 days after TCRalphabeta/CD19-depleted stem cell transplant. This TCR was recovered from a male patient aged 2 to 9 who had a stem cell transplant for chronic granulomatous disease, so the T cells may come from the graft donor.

The CDR3 sequence is CASSPQGRGHNEQFF. The CDR3 DNA is TGTGCCAGCAGCCCACAGGGCAGGGGGCACAATGAGCAGTTCTTC. This sequence joins TRBV7-9 and TRBJ2-1; 8 bases line up with TRBD1. CDR3 length: 15 amino acids. J was trimmed by 5 bases and V by 5 bases; bases with no gene match: 8. From germline, CDR1 is SEHNR and CDR2 FQNEAQ (reference sequence). Drawing the rest from reference TRBV7-9 and TRBJ2-1, the complete variable domain is DTGVSQNPRHKITKRGQNVTFRCDPISEHNRLYWYRQTLGQGPEFLTYFQNEAQLEKSRLLSDRFSAERPKGSFSTLEIQRTEQGDSAMYLCASSPQGRGHNEQFFGPGTRLTVL.